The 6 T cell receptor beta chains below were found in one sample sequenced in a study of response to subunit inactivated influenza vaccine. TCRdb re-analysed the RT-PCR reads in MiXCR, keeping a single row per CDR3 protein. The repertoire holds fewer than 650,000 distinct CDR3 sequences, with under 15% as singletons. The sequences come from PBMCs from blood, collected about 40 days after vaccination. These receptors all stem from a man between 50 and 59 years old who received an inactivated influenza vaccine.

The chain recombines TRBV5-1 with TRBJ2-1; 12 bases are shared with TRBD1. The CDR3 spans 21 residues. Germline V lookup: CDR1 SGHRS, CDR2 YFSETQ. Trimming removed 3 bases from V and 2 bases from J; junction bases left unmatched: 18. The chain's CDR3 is CASSSPRDRGLAGWTYNEQFF. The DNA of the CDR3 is TGCGCCAGCAGCTCTCCGAGGGACAGGGGGCTAGCGGGGTGGACCTACAATGAGCAGTTCTTC.

The CDR3 nucleotides are TGTGCCAGCAGTTTACAGGGTGGGTACACTGAAGCTTTCTTT. Its protein product is CASSLQGGYTEAFF. The chain couples TRBV6-5 to TRBJ1-1; maybe TRBD1 (6 bases). Trimming took off 4 bases at V and 3 bases at J, with 12 bases between the two ends. CDR1 is MNHEY, CDR2 SVGAGI, per germline. The CDR3 is 14 amino acids.

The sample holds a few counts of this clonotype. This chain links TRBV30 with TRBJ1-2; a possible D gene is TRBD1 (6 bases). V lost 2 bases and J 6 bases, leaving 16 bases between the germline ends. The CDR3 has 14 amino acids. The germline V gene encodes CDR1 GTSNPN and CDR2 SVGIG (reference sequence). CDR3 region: CAWSSQGLPHGYTF. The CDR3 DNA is TGTGCCTGGAGTTCCCAGGGGCTACCCCATGGCTACACCTTC.

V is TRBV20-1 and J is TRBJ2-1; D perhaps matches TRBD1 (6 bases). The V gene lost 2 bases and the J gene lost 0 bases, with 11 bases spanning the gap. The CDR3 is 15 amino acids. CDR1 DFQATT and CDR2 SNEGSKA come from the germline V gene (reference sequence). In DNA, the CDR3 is TGCAGTGCTAGAAAGGACAGAAGCTCCTACAATGAGCAGTTCTTC. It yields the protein CSARKDRSSYNEQFF.

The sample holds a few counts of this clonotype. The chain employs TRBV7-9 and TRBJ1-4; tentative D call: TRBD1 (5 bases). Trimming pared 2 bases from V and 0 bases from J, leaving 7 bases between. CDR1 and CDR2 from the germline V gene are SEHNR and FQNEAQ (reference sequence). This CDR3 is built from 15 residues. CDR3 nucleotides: TGTGCCAGCAGCTTAAGGGGCCCAACTAATGAAAAACTGTTTTTT. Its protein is CASSLRGPTNEKLFF.

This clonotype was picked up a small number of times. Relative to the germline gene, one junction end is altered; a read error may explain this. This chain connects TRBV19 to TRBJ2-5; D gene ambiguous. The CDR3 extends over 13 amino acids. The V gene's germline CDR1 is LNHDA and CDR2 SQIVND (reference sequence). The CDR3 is CASSTQTQVTQYF. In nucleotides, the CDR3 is TGTGCCAGTAGTACCCAAACGCAAGTGACCCAGTACTTC. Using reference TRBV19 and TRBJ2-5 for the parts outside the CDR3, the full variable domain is DGGITQSPKYLFRKEGQNVTLSCEQNLNHDAMYWYRQDPGQGLRLIYYSQIVNDFQKGDIAEGYSVSREKKESFPLTVTSAQKNPTAFYLCASSTQTQVTQYFGPGTRLLVL.